This T cell receptor beta chain derives from a study of cytotoxic CD8 clonotypes in ibrutinib-treated CLL. The repertoire was sequenced with immunoSEQ multiplex PCR; TCRdb's copy has only in-frame clones and lacks some. This sample has approximately 46,000 clones, with 60% to 80% found just once. The germline V gene encodes CDR1 SGHAT and CDR2 FQDESV (reference sequence). V gave up 4 bases and J gave up 2 bases, with 21 bases separating them. The CDR3 contains 17 residues. V and J are TRBV11-1 and TRBJ2-7; D might be TRBD1 (6 bases). This TCR was recovered from a human donor with chronic lymphocytic leukemia. The sequenced sample was PBMCs, obtained after 12 months of ibrutinib treatment. The CDR3 region is CASSYPLTGTTPYEQYF. CDR3 nucleotides: TGTGCCAGCAGCTACCCTCTGACAGGCACCACTCCCTACGAGCAGTACTTC.